The following is a T cell receptor beta chain sequence with its context. Its cognate antigen is unknown. The source of the sample is a study of cytomegalovirus exposure and HLA in healthy donors. Findings and caveats of the study: Researchers reported that a few CMV-associated chains were confirmed in vitro as CMV antigen-specific. Solely CMV serostatus was available to characterize immune exposure. Association of a missense DCLRE1C variant with TCR beta V- and J-gene trimming was reported in a later analysis.

The length of the CDR3 is 11 residues. The V and J ends lost 2 bases and 7 bases respectively, with 5 bases between them. The germline V gene has CDR1 LNHDA and CDR2 SQIVND (reference sequence). PCR amplification relied on 60 Vbeta primers (plus 13 Jbeta primers). Assay used: immunoSEQ multiplex PCR; TCRdb lists only in-frame clones, some missing. The repertoire holds fewer than 200,000 clones, with around 75% as singletons. The TCR sequence derives from a woman in her 30s in good health and CMV-seronegative. The sequenced sample consisted of PBMCs. The chain employs TRBV19 and TRBJ1-1; no reliable D call. The CDR3 spells CASSITYEAFF. The CDR3 DNA reads as TGTGCCAGTAGTATAACATATGAAGCTTTCTTT.